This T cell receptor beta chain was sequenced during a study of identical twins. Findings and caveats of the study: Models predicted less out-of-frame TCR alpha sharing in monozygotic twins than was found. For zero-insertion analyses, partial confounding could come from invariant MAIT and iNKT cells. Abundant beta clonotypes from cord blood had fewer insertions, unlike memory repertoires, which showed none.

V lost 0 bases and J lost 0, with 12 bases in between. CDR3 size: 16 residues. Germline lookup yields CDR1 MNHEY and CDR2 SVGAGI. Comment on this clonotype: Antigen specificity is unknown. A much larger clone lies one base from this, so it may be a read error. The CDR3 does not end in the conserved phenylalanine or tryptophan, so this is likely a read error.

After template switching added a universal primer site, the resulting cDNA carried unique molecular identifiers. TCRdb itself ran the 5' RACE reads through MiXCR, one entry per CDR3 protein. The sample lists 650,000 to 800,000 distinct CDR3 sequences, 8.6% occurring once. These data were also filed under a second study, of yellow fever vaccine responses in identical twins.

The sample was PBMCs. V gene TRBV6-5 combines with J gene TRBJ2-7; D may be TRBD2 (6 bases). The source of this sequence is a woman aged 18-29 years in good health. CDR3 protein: CASSYSSLAISYEQYI. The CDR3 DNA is TGTGCCAGCAGTTACTCGTCGCTAGCGATCTCCTACGAGCAGTACATC.